This T cell receptor beta chain is from a study of T cell responses to AZD1222 COVID-19 vaccine. Germline CDR1 reads SGHTA; CDR2 reads FQGNSA. The CDR3 has 14 residues. Trimming took 4 bases from V and 5 from J, leaving 14 bases between them. Notes on this clone: Antigen unknown.

Pooled together were second doses at about 4 or about 12 weeks. Assay used: immunoSEQ multiplex PCR; TCRdb lists only in-frame clones, some missing. The sample lists around 59,000 clones, roughly 89% occurring once. The study's findings and limits: Of the AZD1222 recipients, only 5 or 6 were seropositive at baseline. Unmutated variant regions are reportedly the target of nearly half of TCRs that are spike-specific.

The rearrangement links TRBV7-2 to TRBJ1-2; D is perhaps TRBD1 (6 bases). The material was peripheral blood, obtained 28 days after the second AZD1222 dose. The clonotype was recovered from an adult who received the AZD1222 COVID-19 vaccine. CDR3 nucleotides: TGTGCCAGCAGCTCCAAGATGGACAGTTATGGCTACACCTTC. It specifies CASSSKMDSYGYTF.